This T cell receptor beta chain was retrieved from a study of identical twins. Study-level points and caveats: A cross-sectional statistical analysis, not follow-up of the same donors, supported the conclusions.

MiXCR, run by TCRdb on the 5' RACE reads, gives a single entry per CDR3 protein. The sample carries 350,000 to 450,000 distinct CDR3 sequences, 18% recorded once. This clonotype was seen a few times. Antigen: not known. CDR3 length: 13 amino acids. Trimming took off 6 bases at V and 5 bases at J, with 11 bases between the two ends. CDR1 ENHRY and CDR2 SYGVKD come from the germline V gene. The receptor's source is a man aged 50 to 60 in good health. This sequence joins TRBV10-3 and TRBJ1-5; D is ambiguous. Sequencing was done on a sample of naive T cells sorted from blood. Written as DNA, the CDR3 is TGTGCCATCAGCCCGGACGGGGATCAGCCCCAGCATTTT. Encoded protein: CAISPDGDQPQHF.